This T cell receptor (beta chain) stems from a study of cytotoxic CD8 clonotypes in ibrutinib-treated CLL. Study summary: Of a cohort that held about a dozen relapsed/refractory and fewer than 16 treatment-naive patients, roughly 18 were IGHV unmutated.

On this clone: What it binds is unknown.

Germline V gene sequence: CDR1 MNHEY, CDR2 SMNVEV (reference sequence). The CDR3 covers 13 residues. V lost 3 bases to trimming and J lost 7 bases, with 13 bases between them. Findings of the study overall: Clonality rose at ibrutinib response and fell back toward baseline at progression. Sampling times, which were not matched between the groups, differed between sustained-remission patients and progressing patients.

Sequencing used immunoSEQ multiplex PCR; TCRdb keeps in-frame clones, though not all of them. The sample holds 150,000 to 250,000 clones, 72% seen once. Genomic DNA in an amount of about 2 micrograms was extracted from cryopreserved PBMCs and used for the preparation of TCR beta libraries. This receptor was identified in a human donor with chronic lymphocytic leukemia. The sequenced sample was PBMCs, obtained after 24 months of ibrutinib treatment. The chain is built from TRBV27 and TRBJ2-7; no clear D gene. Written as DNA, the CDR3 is TGTGCCAGCAGTTTTGAGAGGTCCCGTGAGCAGTACTTC. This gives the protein CASSFERSREQYF.